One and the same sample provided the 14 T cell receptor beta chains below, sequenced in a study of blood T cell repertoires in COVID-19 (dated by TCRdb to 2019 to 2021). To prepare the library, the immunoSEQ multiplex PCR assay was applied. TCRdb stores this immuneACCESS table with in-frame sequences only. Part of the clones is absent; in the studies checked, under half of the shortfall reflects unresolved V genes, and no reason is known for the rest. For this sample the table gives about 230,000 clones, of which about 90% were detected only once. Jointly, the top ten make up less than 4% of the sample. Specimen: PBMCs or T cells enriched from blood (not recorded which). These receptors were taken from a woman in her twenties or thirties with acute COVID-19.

The CDR3, as DNA: TGTGCCAGCAGCTTAGTCGTCTATGGCTACACCTTC. It yields the protein CASSLVVYGYTF. The J gene is TRBJ1-2, the V gene TRBV7-9, with D unresolved. Germline V gene sequence: CDR1 SEHNR, CDR2 FQNEAQ (reference sequence). CDR3 length: 12 amino acids. Trimming cost V 1 base and J 4 bases, with 4 bases left between them. The full variable domain, with the rest looked up from reference TRBV7-9 and TRBJ1-2, is DTGVSQNPRHKITKRGQNVTFRCDPISEHNRLYWYRQTLGQGPEFLTYFQNEAQLEKSRLLSDRFSAERPKGSFSTLEIQRTEQGDSAMYLCASSLVVYGYTFGSGTRLTVV.

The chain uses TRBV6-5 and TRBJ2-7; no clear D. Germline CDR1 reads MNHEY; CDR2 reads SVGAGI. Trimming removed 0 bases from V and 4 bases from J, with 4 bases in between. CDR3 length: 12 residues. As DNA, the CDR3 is TGTGCCAGCAGTTACTCTAGTTACGAGCAGTACTTC. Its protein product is CASSYSSYEQYF.

This CDR3 reads CASSLNRDGEAFF. CDR3 coding DNA: TGTGCCAGCAGCCTAAACAGGGACGGTGAAGCTTTCTTT. J is TRBJ1-1 and V is TRBV7-2; tentative D call: TRBD1 (6 bases). The V end lost 5 bases, the J end lost 7 bases, and 14 bases lay between the germline ends. The germline CDR1 and CDR2 sequences are SGHTA and FQGNSA. This CDR3 has 13 residues.

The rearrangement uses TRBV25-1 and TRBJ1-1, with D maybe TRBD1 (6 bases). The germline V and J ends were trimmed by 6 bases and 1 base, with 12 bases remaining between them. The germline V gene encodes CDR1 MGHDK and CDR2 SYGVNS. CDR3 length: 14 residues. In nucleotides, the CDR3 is TGTGCCAGCAGAACGACAGGAGGGAACACTGAAGCTTTCTTT. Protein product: CASRTTGGNTEAFF.

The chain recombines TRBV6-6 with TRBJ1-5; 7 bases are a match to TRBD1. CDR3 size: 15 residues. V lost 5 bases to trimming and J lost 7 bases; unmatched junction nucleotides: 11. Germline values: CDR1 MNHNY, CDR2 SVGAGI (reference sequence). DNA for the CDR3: TGTGCCAGCAGTACCAACAGGGGTAAAGGCCAGCCCCAGCATTTT. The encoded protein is CASSTNRGKGQPQHF.

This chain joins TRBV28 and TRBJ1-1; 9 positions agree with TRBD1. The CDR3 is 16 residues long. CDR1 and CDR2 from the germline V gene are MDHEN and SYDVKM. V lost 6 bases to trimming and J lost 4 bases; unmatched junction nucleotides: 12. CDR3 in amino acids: CASSRDRVDRPTEAFF. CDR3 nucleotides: TGTGCCAGCAGCCGGGACAGGGTAGATAGGCCCACTGAAGCTTTCTTT.

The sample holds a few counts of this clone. The CDR3 region is CAISESDQPQHF. CDR3 in DNA: TGTGCCATCAGTGAGTCCGATCAGCCCCAGCATTTT. The chain recombines TRBV10-3 with TRBJ1-5; D is uncertain. The germline V and J ends were trimmed by 0 bases and 5 bases, with 2 bases remaining between them. The CDR3 is 12 residues long. Germline V gene sequence: CDR1 ENHRY, CDR2 SYGVKD.

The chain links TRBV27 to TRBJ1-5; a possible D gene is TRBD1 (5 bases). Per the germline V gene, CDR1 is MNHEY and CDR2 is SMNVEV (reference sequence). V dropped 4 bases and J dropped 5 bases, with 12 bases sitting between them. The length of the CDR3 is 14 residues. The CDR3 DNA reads TGTGCCAGCAGTTCCGTCAGGGTCGATCAGCCCCAGCATTTT. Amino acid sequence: CASSSVRVDQPQHF.

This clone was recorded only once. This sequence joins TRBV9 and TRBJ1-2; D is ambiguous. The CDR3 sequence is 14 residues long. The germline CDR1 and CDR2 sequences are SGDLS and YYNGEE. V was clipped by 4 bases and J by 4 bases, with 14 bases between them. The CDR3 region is CASSPWAKSYGYTF. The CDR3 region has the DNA TGTGCCAGCAGCCCCTGGGCAAAGAGCTATGGCTACACCTTC. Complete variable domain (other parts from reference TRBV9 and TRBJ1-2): DSGVTQTPKHLITATGQRVTLRCSPRSGDLSVYWYQQSLDQGLQFLIQYYNGEERAKGNILERFSAQQFPDLHSELNLSSLELGDSALYFCASSPWAKSYGYTFGSGTRLTVV.

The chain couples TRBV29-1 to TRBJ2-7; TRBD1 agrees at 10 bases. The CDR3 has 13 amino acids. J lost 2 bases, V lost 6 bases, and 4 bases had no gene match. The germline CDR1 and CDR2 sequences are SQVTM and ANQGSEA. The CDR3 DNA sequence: TGCAGCGTGCGACAGGGGGCGGCCTACGAGCAGTACTTC. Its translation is CSVRQGAAYEQYF.

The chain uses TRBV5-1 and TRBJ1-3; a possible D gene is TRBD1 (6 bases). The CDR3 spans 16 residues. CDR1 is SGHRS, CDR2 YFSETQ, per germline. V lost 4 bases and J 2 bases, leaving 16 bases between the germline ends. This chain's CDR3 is CASSPQGSPTGNTIYF. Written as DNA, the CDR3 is TGCGCCAGCAGCCCACAGGGCTCTCCTACTGGAAACACCATATATTTT. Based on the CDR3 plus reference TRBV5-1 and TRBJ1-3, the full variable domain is KAGVTQTPRYLIKTRGQQVTLSCSPISGHRSVSWYQQTPGQGLQFLFEYFSETQRNKGNFPGRFSGRQFSNSRSEMNVSTLELGDSALYLCASSPQGSPTGNTIYFGEGSWLTVV.

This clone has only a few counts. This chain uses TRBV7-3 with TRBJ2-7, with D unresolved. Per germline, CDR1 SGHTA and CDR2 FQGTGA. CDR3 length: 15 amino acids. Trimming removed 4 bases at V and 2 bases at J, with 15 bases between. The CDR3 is CASSSSPENPYEQYF. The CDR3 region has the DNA TGTGCCAGCAGCTCCTCTCCAGAAAATCCCTACGAGCAGTACTTC. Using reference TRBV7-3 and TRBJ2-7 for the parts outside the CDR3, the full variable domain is GAGVSQTPSNKVTEKGKYVELRCDPISGHTALYWYRQSLGQGPEFLIYFQGTGAADDSGLPNDRFFAVRPEGSVSTLKIQRTERGDSAVYLCASSSSPENPYEQYFGPGTRLTVT.

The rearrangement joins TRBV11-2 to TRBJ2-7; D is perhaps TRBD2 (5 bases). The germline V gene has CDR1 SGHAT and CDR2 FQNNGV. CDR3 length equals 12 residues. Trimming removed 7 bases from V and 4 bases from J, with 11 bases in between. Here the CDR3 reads CASKGSRYEQYF. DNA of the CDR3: TGTGCCAGCAAAGGGAGTAGGTACGAGCAGTACTTC.

The CDR3 sequence: CASSSHGTLYEQYF. In DNA form, the CDR3 reads TGTGCCAGCAGTTCACACGGGACACTTTACGAGCAGTACTTC. The chain carries TRBV27 and TRBJ2-7, with D perhaps TRBD1 (6 bases). Germline CDR1 MNHEY, CDR2 SMNVEV (reference sequence). CDR3 length: 14 amino acids. The V end lost 4 bases, the J end lost 4 bases, and 14 bases lay between the germline ends.